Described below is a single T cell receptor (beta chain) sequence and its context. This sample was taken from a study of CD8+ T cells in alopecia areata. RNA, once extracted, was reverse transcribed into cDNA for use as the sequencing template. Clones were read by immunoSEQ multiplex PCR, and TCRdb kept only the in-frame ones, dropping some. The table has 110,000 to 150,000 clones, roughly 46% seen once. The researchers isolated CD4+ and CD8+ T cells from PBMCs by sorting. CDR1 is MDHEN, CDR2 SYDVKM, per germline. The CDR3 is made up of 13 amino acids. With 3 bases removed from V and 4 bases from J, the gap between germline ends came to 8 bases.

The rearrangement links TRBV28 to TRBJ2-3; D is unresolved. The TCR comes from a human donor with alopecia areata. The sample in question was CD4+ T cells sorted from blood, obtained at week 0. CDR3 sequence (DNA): TGTGCCAGCAGTTTTACAGCGTCAGATACGCAGTATTTT. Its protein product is CASSFTASDTQYF. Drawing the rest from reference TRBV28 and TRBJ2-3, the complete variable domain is DVKVTQSSRYLVKRTGEKVFLECVQDMDHENMFWYRQDPGLGLRLIYFSYDVKMKEKGDIPEGYSVSREKKERFSLILESASTNQTSMYLCASSFTASDTQYFGPGTRLTVL.